This T cell receptor (beta chain) was sequenced during a study of cytomegalovirus exposure and HLA in healthy donors. About the study: In terms of ancestry, the Caucasian-associated cluster contained around four fifths of the 350 to 450 genotyped donors.

This clone has a single count. Healthy bone marrow donors made up the donor group. Germline V gene sequence: CDR1 SGHVS, CDR2 FQNEAQ. The V gene end was trimmed by 5 bases and the J gene end by 3 bases; junction bases not matched to a gene: 6. The CDR3 extends over 16 amino acids. PCR amplification relied on 60 Vbeta primers (plus 13 Jbeta primers). TCRdb's copy holds only in-frame clones and misses some; the assay was immunoSEQ multiplex PCR. The repertoire holds 100,000 to 120,000 clones, with roughly four fifths as singletons. This chain joins TRBV7-8 and TRBJ2-5, with 13 bases matching TRBD2. This receptor was identified in a middle-aged man in good health and CMV-seronegative. Input material: PBMCs. The CDR3 here is CASSLLAGGLEETQYF. CDR3 nucleotide sequence: TGTGCCAGCAGCCTACTAGCGGGGGGGTTGGAAGAGACCCAGTACTTC.